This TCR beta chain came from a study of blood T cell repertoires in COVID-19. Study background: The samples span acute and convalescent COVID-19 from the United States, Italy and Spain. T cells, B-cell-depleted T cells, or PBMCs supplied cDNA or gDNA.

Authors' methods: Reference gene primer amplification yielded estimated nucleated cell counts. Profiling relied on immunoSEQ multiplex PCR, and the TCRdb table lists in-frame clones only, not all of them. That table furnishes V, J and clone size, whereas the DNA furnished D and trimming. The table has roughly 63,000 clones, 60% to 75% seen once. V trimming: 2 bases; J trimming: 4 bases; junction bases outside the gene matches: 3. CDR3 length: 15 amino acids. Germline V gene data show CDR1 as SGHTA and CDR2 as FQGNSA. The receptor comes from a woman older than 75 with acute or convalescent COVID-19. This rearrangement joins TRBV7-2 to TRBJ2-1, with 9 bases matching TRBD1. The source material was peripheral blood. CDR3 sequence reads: CASSLRQGVYNEQFF. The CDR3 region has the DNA TGTGCCAGCAGCTTAAGACAGGGGGTTTACAATGAGCAGTTCTTC.